These 2 T cell receptor beta chains were sequenced from one sample in a study of blood T cell repertoires in COVID-19. TCRdb's table, derived via immunoSEQ multiplex PCR, lists solely in-frame clones and lacks some. The table includes tens of thousands of clones, around 77% detected once. The sequenced sample consisted of peripheral blood. The receptors were sampled from a human donor in a cohort sampled during active COVID-19.

The chain carries TRBV7-2 and TRBJ1-1, with 12 nucleotides matching TRBD1. The trim removed 3 bases at V and 3 bases at J, leaving 5 bases unmatched. In germline, CDR1 is SGHTA, CDR2 FQGNSA. The CDR3 is 16 amino acids. The CDR3 DNA is TGTGCCAGCAGCTTGGGGACAGGGGGCAAATACACTGAAGCTTTCTTT. It encodes CASSLGTGGKYTEAFF.

The V and J genes are TRBV9 and TRBJ2-1; 8 nucleotides match TRBD2. This CDR3 contains 16 residues. V lost 3 bases, J lost 4 bases, and 9 bases stayed unmatched. The germline CDR1 and CDR2 sequences are SGDLS and YYNGEE. The CDR3 DNA follows: TGTGCCAGCAGCGAATCCGGCGGGGGGCTTTACAATGAGCAGTTCTTC. It is translated as CASSESGGGLYNEQFF.